This passage covers 12 T cell receptor beta chains from one sample sequenced in a study of blood T cell repertoires in COVID-19. Clones were sequenced by immunoSEQ multiplex PCR, and TCRdb holds only the in-frame ones, with some missing. The data show about 53,000 clones, approximately 90% seen once. Sequences were obtained from peripheral blood. The receptors shown here come from a man aged 80 or over with acute or convalescent COVID-19.

The gene calls are TRBV7-9 and TRBJ2-7, with 10 bases lining up with TRBD1. J gave up 4 bases and V 8 bases, and 5 bases lay outside the gene matches. The CDR3 spans 13 residues. Germline V gives CDR1 SEHNR, CDR2 FQNEAQ (reference sequence). The DNA for the CDR3 is TGTGCCAGCGTCAGGGACAGGGGATACGAGCAGTACTTC. Translating it yields CASVRDRGYEQYF.

The chain combines TRBV11-2 with TRBJ2-3; possibly TRBD2 for D (6 bases). This CDR3 has 16 residues. V shed 5 bases and J shed 2 bases, with 17 bases lying between them. The germline V gene has CDR1 SGHAT and CDR2 FQNNGV. In DNA form, the CDR3 reads TGTGCCAGCAGCCCACGCGGCCTAGCGCACACAGATACGCAGTATTTT. Translated, it gives CASSPRGLAHTDTQYF.

This chain uses TRBV5-1 with TRBJ1-3; 8 positions agree with TRBD1. Trimming removed 4 bases from V and 0 bases from J; junction bases left unmatched: 9. Germline CDR1 is SGHRS and CDR2 is YFSETQ. The CDR3 sequence is 17 residues long. The CDR3, as DNA: TGCGCCAGCAGCAGGGTGACAGGGGCCCCCTCTGGAAACACCATATATTTT. This encodes CASSRVTGAPSGNTIYF.

The sample holds a few counts of this clone. The V gene is TRBV7-8, the J gene TRBJ1-6; D might be TRBD1 (6 bases). The germline CDR1 and CDR2 sequences are SGHVS and FQNEAQ. The CDR3 has 14 residues. With 5 bases removed from V and 7 bases from J, the gap between germline ends came to 12 bases. CDR3 amino acids: CASSRRGANSPLHF. Here the CDR3 DNA reads TGTGCCAGCAGCCGTCGGGGGGCGAATTCACCCCTCCACTTT.

The rearrangement uses TRBV10-3 and TRBJ2-5; tentatively, D is TRBD1 (6 bases). V gave up 7 bases and J gave up 0 bases, with 9 bases separating them. The CDR3 spans 13 residues. Looked up from germline, CDR1 is ENHRY and CDR2 is SYGVKD. The CDR3 DNA reads TGTGCCATCATGGGGGCAGACCAAGAGACCCAGTACTTC. Its protein is CAIMGADQETQYF.

The V call is TRBV11-3, the J call TRBJ2-5; possibly TRBD1 for D (6 bases). CDR1 SGHNT and CDR2 YENEEA come from the germline V gene. CDR3 length: 14 amino acids. Trimming took off 5 bases at V and 0 bases at J, with 10 bases between the two ends. The CDR3 loop is CASSPTGNQETQYF. In nucleotides, the CDR3 is TGTGCCAGCAGCCCCACAGGGAACCAAGAGACCCAGTACTTC. The whole variable domain, filled in from reference TRBV11-3 and TRBJ2-5, reads EAGVVQSPRYKIIEKKQPVAFWCNPISGHNTLYWYLQNLGQGPELLIRYENEEAVDDSQLPKDRFSAERLKGVDSTLKIQPAELGDSAVYLCASSPTGNQETQYFGPGTRLLVL.

CDR3 sequence: CASSARTGGNEKLFF. CDR3 DNA: TGTGCCAGCAGCGCACGGACAGGGGGTAATGAAAAACTGTTTTTT. V usage is TRBV5-6 and J usage is TRBJ1-4, with TRBD1 matching 10 bases. With V trimmed by 4 bases and J by 4 bases, 4 bases remained unmatched. Germline CDR1 reads SGHDT; CDR2 reads YYEEEE. The CDR3 is 15 residues long.

The chain recombines TRBV21-1 with TRBJ1-4; the D call TRBD1 from the table was never checked on the DNA. TRBV21-1 is labeled a pseudogene. The CDR3 contains 13 residues. The CDR3 nucleotides are TGTGCCAGCAGCGCAGGGGGAGCTGAAAAACTGTTTTTT. This gives the protein CASSAGGAEKLFF.

The V gene is TRBV11-2, the J gene TRBJ2-1, with D maybe TRBD1 (6 bases). The length of the CDR3 is 14 residues. V shed 1 base and J shed 9 bases, with 13 bases lying between them. Germline assignment: CDR1 SGHAT and CDR2 FQNNGV. CDR3 region: CASSLVPGAGEQFF. CDR3 nucleotides: TGTGCCAGCAGCTTAGTTCCAGGGGCGGGTGAGCAGTTCTTC.

The J gene is TRBJ2-1, the V gene TRBV23-1; possibly TRBD1 for D (6 bases). TRBV23-1 is an ORF for which the function is uncertain. The CDR3 has 14 residues. V lost 6 bases and J lost 4, with 13 bases in between. CDR3 sequence (DNA): TGCGCCAGCAGCCTTGGACAGCCTTACAATGAGCAGTTCTTC. This sequence encodes CASSLGQPYNEQFF.

V usage is TRBV12-5 and J usage is TRBJ1-1; D gene unclear. This CDR3 spans 14 amino acids. Germline V gene data show CDR1 as LGHNT and CDR2 as FRNRAP. Trimming stripped 5 bases from V and 1 base from J, with 11 bases between. The CDR3 DNA reads TGTGCTAGTGGTCCCCCACCAGGGAACACTGAAGCTTTCTTT. It specifies CASGPPPGNTEAFF.

This clone was observed once. The chain joins TRBV27 to TRBJ1-1; D gene unclear. Germline CDR1 MNHEY, CDR2 SMNVEV (reference sequence). The CDR3 runs to 14 residues. The V and J ends lost 1 base and 1 base respectively, with 7 bases between them. The CDR3 DNA reads TGTGCCAGCAGTTTATTTACAGCGAACACTGAAGCTTTCTTT. This encodes CASSLFTANTEAFF.